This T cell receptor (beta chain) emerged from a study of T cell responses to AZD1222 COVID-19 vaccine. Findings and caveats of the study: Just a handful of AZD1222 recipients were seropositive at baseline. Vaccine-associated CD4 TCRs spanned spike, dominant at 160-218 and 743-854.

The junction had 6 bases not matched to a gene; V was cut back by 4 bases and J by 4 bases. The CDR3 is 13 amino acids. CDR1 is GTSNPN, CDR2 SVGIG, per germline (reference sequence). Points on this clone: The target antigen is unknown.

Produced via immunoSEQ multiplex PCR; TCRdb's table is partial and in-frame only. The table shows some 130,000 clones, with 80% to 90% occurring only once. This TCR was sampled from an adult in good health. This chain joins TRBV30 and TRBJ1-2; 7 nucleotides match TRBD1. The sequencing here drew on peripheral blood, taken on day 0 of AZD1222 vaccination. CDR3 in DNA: TGTGCCTGGAACACCGACAGGGTCTATGGCTACACCTTC. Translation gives CAWNTDRVYGYTF.